These 27 T cell receptor beta chains were all obtained from the same sample, sequenced in a study of cytomegalovirus exposure and HLA in healthy donors. It was with 60 Vbeta and 13 Jbeta primers that the PCR ran. The data were produced by immunoSEQ multiplex PCR, yet TCRdb's version contains in-frame clones alone and is incomplete. The sample lists around 150,000 clones, around 79% occurring once. Sequencing used PBMCs. The receptors stem from a woman between 45 and 65 years old in good health and CMV-seropositive.

This chain joins TRBV6-6 and TRBJ1-1, with D tentatively TRBD1 (6 bases). The V and J ends lost 6 bases and 7 bases respectively, with 12 bases between them. This CDR3 has 12 amino acids. From germline, CDR1 is MNHNY and CDR2 SVGAGI (reference sequence). CDR3 region: CASSPWGREAFF. CDR3 DNA: TGTGCCAGCAGCCCCTGGGGGCGTGAAGCTTTCTTT.

This clone appeared a few times. The chain is built from TRBV5-6 and TRBJ2-7; D ambiguous. In germline, CDR1 is SGHDT, CDR2 YYEEEE. V was shortened by 2 bases and J by 2 bases, with 8 bases between the two germline ends. The CDR3 covers 13 residues. CDR3 sequence: CASSFLVPYEQYF. The CDR3 DNA reads as TGTGCCAGCAGCTTCTTAGTACCCTACGAGCAGTACTTC.

The chain is built from TRBV5-8 and TRBJ1-4; D remains ambiguous. CDR1 and CDR2 from the germline V gene are SGHTS and YDEGEE. Trimming stripped 3 bases from V and 8 bases from J, with 17 bases between. The CDR3 spans 15 residues. DNA of the CDR3: TGTGCCAGCAGCTCCCCTGAGGGCCGGTGGGAAAAACTGTTTTTT. Translated, it gives CASSSPEGRWEKLFF.

This chain connects TRBV4-1 to TRBJ2-3; TRBD2 matches 7 bases. This CDR3 has 16 amino acids. With 2 bases clipped from V and 0 bases from J, the junction kept 5 bases outside the gene matches. Germline CDR1 reads MGHRA; CDR2 reads YSYEKL. The CDR3: CASSQPTSTSTDTQYF. The CDR3 coding sequence is TGCGCCAGCAGCCAACCGACTAGCACTAGCACAGATACGCAGTATTTT.

This chain links TRBV2 with TRBJ2-1, with 7 positions matching TRBD2. The V gene's germline CDR1 is SNHLY and CDR2 FYNNEI. The CDR3 contains 13 residues. Trimming removed 4 bases from V and 14 bases from J; junction bases left unmatched: 11. In nucleotides, the CDR3 is TGTGCCAGCAGTGGAGGGGACTACACGGCAGAGTTCTTC. Its protein product is CASSGGDYTAEFF. The full variable domain, completed using reference TRBV2 and TRBJ2-1, is EPEVTQTPSHQVTQMGQEVILRCVPISNHLYFYWYRQILGQKVEFLVSFYNNEISEKSEIFDDQFSVERPDGSNFTLKIRSTKLEDSAMYFCASSGGDYTAEFFGPGTRLTVL.

CDR3 protein: CASSLTTGATEAFF. Written as DNA, the CDR3 is TGTGCCAGCTCACTGACAACAGGGGCCACTGAAGCTTTCTTT. The gene calls are TRBV18 and TRBJ1-1; 7 bases match TRBD1. V lost 4 bases, J lost 4 bases, and 6 bases stayed unmatched. The germline gives CDR1 KGHSH, CDR2 LQKENI. This CDR3 has 14 residues.

The gene calls are TRBV29-1 and TRBJ2-1; 13 nucleotides agree with TRBD2. V lost 4 bases and J lost 3; bases outside the gene matches: 0. From germline, CDR1 is SQVTM and CDR2 ANQGSEA. This CDR3 is built from 14 residues. The CDR3 DNA is TGCAGCGTTGGGACTAGCGGGAGCTACAATGAGCAGTTCTTC. It translates to CSVGTSGSYNEQFF.

This clone was seen more than once but under ten times. The V and J genes are TRBV25-1 and TRBJ2-3, with 10 bases identical to TRBD2. The CDR3 sequence is 15 residues long. Germline CDR1 reads MGHDK; CDR2 reads SYGVNS. V trimming: 3 bases; J trimming: 2 bases; junction bases outside the gene matches: 2. The CDR3 region is CASSDSGGITDTQYF. DNA for the CDR3: TGTGCCAGCAGTGATAGCGGGGGGATCACAGATACGCAGTATTTT. Based on the CDR3 plus reference TRBV25-1 and TRBJ2-3, the full variable domain is EADIYQTPRYLVIGTGKKITLECSQTMGHDKMYWYQQDPGMELHLIHYSYGVNSTEKGDLSSESTVSRIRTEHFPLTLESARPSHTSQYLCASSDSGGITDTQYFGPGTRLTVL.

This clone was observed once. This sequence joins TRBV5-1 and TRBJ2-3; D is possibly TRBD2 (6 bases). V was pared by 1 base and J by 2 bases, with 14 bases between. The CDR3 is made up of 16 amino acids. The germline CDR1 and CDR2 sequences are SGHRS and YFSETQ. The CDR3 is CASSLRLDPYTDTQYF. The CDR3 nucleotides read TGCGCCAGCAGCTTGAGACTAGACCCTTACACAGATACGCAGTATTTT.

The CDR3 is CAGKEIAGGPSHEQFF. The CDR3 nucleotides read TGTGCCGGGAAGGAGATAGCGGGAGGGCCGTCCCACGAGCAGTTCTTC. The chain carries TRBV30 and TRBJ2-1; the match to TRBD2 covers 11 bases. J was trimmed by 10 bases and V by 8 bases; bases with no gene match: 19. Germline lookup yields CDR1 GTSNPN and CDR2 SVGIG (reference sequence). CDR3 length equals 16 residues.

The chain carries TRBV15 and TRBJ1-2, with TRBD1 identical over 7 bases. The germline CDR1 and CDR2 sequences are LNHNV and YYDKDF (reference sequence). V shed 1 base and J 6 bases; nucleotides not matched to a gene: 14. This CDR3 region has 17 residues. CDR3 sequence (DNA): TGTGCCACCAGCAGAGGCTCACTGACCCAGGGGGGTCATGGCTACACCTTC. Its protein product is CATSRGSLTQGGHGYTF.

V gene TRBV4-1 combines with J gene TRBJ2-5; possibly TRBD2 for D (6 bases). V was pared by 3 bases and J by 1 base, with 12 bases between. CDR3 length: 15 amino acids. The germline V gene encodes CDR1 MGHRA and CDR2 YSYEKL. CDR3 region: CASSQGGRIQETQYF. The DNA for the CDR3 is TGCGCCAGCAGCCAGGGGGGACGGATCCAAGAGACCCAGTACTTC.

Only a few counts were recorded for this clone. The J gene is TRBJ2-2, the V gene TRBV7-2; a weak D match, TRBD2 (6 bases). The germline gives CDR1 SGHTA, CDR2 FQGNSA. V lost 5 bases to trimming and J lost 7 bases, with 20 bases between them. This CDR3 is 16 amino acids long. The CDR3 DNA sequence: TGTGCCAGCAGCAAGGCCAGTGGGGGAGGAATCGGGGAGCTGTTTTTT. Translated, it gives CASSKASGGGIGELFF.

This CDR3 reads CASSDPAGGQNEQFF. For the CDR3, the DNA is TGTGCCAGCAGCGATCCAGCGGGGGGGCAGAATGAGCAGTTCTTC. The genes are TRBV7-6 and TRBJ2-1, with 10 bases aligning to TRBD2. The length of the CDR3 is 15 residues. The V gene's germline CDR1 is SGHVS and CDR2 FNYEAQ. Trimming took 5 bases from V and 7 from J; bases not matched to a gene: 8.

The V call is TRBV5-4, the J call TRBJ1-2, with no clear D. Germline CDR1 and CDR2: SGHNT and YYREEE (reference sequence). This CDR3 has 12 residues. Trimming removed 0 bases at V and 8 bases at J, with 8 bases between. As DNA, the CDR3 is TGTGCCAGCAGCTTGGACAGTTACGGCTACACCTTC. It is translated as CASSLDSYGYTF.

The chain uses TRBV10-2 and TRBJ1-3, with a tentative D call TRBD1 (6 bases). Between the trimmed V and J ends, which lost 7 bases and 0 bases, there was a span of 10 bases. The V gene's germline CDR1 is WSHSY and CDR2 SAAADI. The CDR3 length is 14 residues. CDR3 nucleotides: TGCGCCAGCAATCAGGGGCTCTCTGGAAACACCATATATTTT. Protein sequence: CASNQGLSGNTIYF.

The CDR3 nucleotides are TGTGCCAGCAGGAGGACAGGGGGCGACGGCTACACCTTC. Protein sequence: CASRRTGGDGYTF. V gene TRBV6-5 combines with J gene TRBJ1-2; TRBD1 agrees at 11 bases. The CDR3 is made up of 13 amino acids. V trimming: 6 bases; J trimming: 8 bases; junction bases outside the gene matches: 5. Per the germline V gene, CDR1 is MNHEY and CDR2 is SVGAGI.

The chain is built from TRBV25-1 and TRBJ1-2; 9 bases align to TRBD1. V lost 4 bases and J lost 1; bases outside the gene matches: 10. This CDR3 has 17 residues. Germline-derived CDR1 and CDR2 are MGHDK and SYGVNS. CDR3 DNA sequence: TGTGCCAGCAGTGGTTGGACAGGGGTAAACTTTAACTATGGCTACACCTTC. It codes for CASSGWTGVNFNYGYTF.

J is TRBJ1-2 and V is TRBV7-9, with 8 nucleotides matching TRBD1. V lost 4 bases, J lost 13 bases, and 8 bases stayed unmatched. The CDR3 sequence is 12 residues long. Germline V lookup: CDR1 SEHNR, CDR2 FQNEAQ (reference sequence). The CDR3 loop is CASSSGQGSCTF. CDR3 DNA: TGTGCCAGCAGCTCTGGACAGGGATCTTGCACCTTC.

The V gene is TRBV9, the J gene TRBJ1-5, with 7 nucleotides matching TRBD1. The length of the CDR3 is 14 residues. The junction had 2 bases not matched to a gene; V was cut back by 3 bases and J by 2 bases. The germline gives CDR1 SGDLS, CDR2 YYNGEE. The CDR3 nucleotides read TGTGCCAGCAGCGGGACAGGTCGCAATCAGCCCCAGCATTTT. Its translation is CASSGTGRNQPQHF.

This clone showed up just once. This chain uses TRBV5-1 with TRBJ1-5, with D perhaps matching TRBD1 (5 bases). The CDR3 covers 13 residues. In germline, CDR1 is SGHRS, CDR2 YFSETQ. The ends were cut back, 1 base at V and 6 bases at J, with 8 bases in the middle. This CDR3 reads CASSLQGGQPQHF. The CDR3 DNA sequence: TGCGCCAGCAGCTTGCAGGGCGGTCAGCCCCAGCATTTT.

The V and J genes are TRBV6-5 and TRBJ2-1; 11 bases agree with TRBD1. Germline CDR1 is MNHEY and CDR2 is SVGAGI. The V segment lost 6 bases and the J segment 9 bases; nucleotides outside the gene matches: 7. The CDR3 runs to 14 residues. The CDR3, as DNA: TGTGCCAGCAGCCTGGACAGGGGGCTCGGTGAGCAGTTCTTC. Translation: CASSLDRGLGEQFF.

In DNA, the CDR3 is TGTGCCAGCTCCCGGGACTATAATTCACCCCTCCACTTT. Translation gives CASSRDYNSPLHF. The chain combines TRBV28 with TRBJ1-6; no definite D call. The CDR3 loop spans 13 amino acids. V was pared by 8 bases and J by 3 bases, with 8 bases between. Germline V CDR1 and CDR2: MDHEN, SYDVKM.

This chain uses TRBV7-3 with TRBJ2-1, with TRBD2 identical over 10 bases. Germline trimming cut 5 bases from V and 4 bases from J; bases unmatched to any gene: 5. This CDR3 has 15 amino acids. In germline, CDR1 is SGHTA, CDR2 FQGTGA. This CDR3 reads CASSQGLAQYNEQFF. Written as DNA, the CDR3 is TGTGCCAGCAGCCAGGGACTAGCGCAATACAATGAGCAGTTCTTC.

The chain recombines TRBV5-6 with TRBJ2-7; 11 bases match TRBD2. Germline CDR1 SGHDT, CDR2 YYEEEE. V was clipped by 0 bases and J by 2 bases; unmatched bases: 7. The CDR3 runs 17 residues. The chain's CDR3 is CASSLGLAGLSAYEQYF. CDR3 in DNA: TGTGCCAGCAGCTTGGGACTAGCGGGACTATCCGCCTACGAGCAGTACTTC.

The rearrangement links TRBV19 to TRBJ1-1; 12 bases agree with TRBD1. V lost 5 bases and J lost 3; bases outside the gene matches: 1. The CDR3 is 14 amino acids. In germline, CDR1 is LNHDA, CDR2 SQIVND (reference sequence). The DNA of the CDR3 is TGTGCCAGTAGTGGGACAGGGGGCTACACTGAAGCTTTCTTT. Its protein is CASSGTGGYTEAFF.

CDR3 nucleotides: TGTGCCAGCAGTCGCAGGGGACATACGCAGTATTTT. This sequence encodes CASSRRGHTQYF. The chain carries TRBV28 and TRBJ2-3; D perhaps matches TRBD1 (6 bases). Germline V gene lookup returns CDR1 MDHEN and CDR2 SYDVKM. The CDR3 runs to 12 residues. The V end lost 5 bases, the J end lost 7 bases, and 10 bases lay between the germline ends.